This TCR beta chain was retrieved from a study of spatial heterogeneity in lung cancer. Germline CDR1 is LNHDA and CDR2 is SQIVND (reference sequence). V was shortened by 7 bases and J by 4 bases, with 12 bases between the two germline ends. There are 13 residues in the CDR3. This clonotype was seen many times. The library was designed around alpha chains, so this beta chain is a stray read whose abundance carries little weight. The library protocol tagged each TCR cDNA with a unique molecular identifier. A single record per CDR3 protein comes from TCRdb applying MiXCR to the 5' RACE reads. The sample carries approximately 7,100 distinct CDR3 sequences, about 3.7% recorded once. As for time point: sample taken at primary tumor resection. Whole RNA, which was extracted from tumor, nontumor lung tissue or frozen PBMC, was sequenced without any cell sorting.

The TCR sequence derives from a female donor with early-stage non-small cell lung cancer. The sequencing used normal lung tissue next to the tumor, collected at surgery. The J gene is TRBJ2-3, the V gene TRBV19; the D gene could be TRBD1 or TRBD2 (5 bases each). The CDR3 coding sequence is TGTGCCAGTAATGGGGGAAGGGCAGATACGCAGTATTTT. Protein: CASNGGRADTQYF.